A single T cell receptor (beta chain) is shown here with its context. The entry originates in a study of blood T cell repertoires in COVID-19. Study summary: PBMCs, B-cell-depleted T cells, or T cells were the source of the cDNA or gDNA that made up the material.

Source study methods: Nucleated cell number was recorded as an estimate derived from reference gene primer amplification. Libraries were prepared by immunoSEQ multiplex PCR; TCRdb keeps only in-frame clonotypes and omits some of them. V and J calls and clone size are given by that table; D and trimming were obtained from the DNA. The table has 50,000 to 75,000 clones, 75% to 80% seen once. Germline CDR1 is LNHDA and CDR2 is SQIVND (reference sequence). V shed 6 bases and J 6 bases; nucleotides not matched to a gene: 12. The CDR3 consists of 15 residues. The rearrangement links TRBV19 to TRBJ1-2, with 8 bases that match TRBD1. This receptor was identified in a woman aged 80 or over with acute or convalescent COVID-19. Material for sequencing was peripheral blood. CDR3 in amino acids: CASRNRGDRNNGYTF. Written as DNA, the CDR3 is TGTGCCAGTAGGAATAGGGGGGACAGGAATAATGGCTACACCTTC. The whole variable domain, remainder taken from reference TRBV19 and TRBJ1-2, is DGGITQSPKYLFRKEGQNVTLSCEQNLNHDAMYWYRQDPGQGLRLIYYSQIVNDFQKGDIAEGYSVSREKKESFPLTVTSAQKNPTAFYLCASRNRGDRNNGYTFGSGTRLTVV.